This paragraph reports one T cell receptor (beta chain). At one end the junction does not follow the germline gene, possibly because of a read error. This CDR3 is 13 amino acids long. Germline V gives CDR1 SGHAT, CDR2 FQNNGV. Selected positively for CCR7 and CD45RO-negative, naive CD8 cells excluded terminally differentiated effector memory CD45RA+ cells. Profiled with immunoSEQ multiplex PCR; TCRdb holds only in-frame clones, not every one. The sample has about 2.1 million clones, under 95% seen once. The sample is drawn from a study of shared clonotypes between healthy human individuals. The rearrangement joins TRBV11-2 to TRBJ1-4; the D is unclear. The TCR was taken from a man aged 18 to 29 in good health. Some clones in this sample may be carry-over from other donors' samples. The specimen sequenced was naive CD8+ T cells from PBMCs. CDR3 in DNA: TGTGCCAGCAGCCCCAACCCGACCCGCTCCACCACCTTT. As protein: CASSPNPTRSTTF.